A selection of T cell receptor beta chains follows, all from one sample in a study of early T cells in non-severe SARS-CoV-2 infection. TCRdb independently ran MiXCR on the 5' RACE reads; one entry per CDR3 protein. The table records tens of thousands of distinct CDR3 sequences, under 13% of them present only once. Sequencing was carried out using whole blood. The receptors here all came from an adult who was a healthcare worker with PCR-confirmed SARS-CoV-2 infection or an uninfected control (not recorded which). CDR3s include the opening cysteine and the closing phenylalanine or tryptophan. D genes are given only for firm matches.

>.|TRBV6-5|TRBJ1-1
CASSFGVPGSEAFF
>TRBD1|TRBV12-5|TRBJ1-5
CASGEQGVEPQHF
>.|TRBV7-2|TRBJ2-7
CASSYGPLSYEQYF
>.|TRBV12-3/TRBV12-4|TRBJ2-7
CASYPTGSPYEQYF
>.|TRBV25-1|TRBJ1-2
CASSDSSPYGYTF
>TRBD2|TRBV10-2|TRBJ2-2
CASSESSGAWIGELFF
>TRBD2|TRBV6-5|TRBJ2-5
CASSYGREAETQYF
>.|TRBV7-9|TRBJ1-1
CASSLGFSGGTEAFF
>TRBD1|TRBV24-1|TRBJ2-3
CATSDRDRVGTDTQYF
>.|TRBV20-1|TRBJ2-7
CSAPHASYEQYF
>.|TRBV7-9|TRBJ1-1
CASSFETVNTEAFF
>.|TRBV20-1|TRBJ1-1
CSARTFTEAFF
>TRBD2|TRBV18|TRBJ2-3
CASSLGLATDTQYF
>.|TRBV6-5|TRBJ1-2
CASIPRGTGFGRYGYTF
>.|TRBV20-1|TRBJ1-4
CSAPRPGRRNEKLFF
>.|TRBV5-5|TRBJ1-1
CASSPPAMKNTEAFF
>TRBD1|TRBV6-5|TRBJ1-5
CASLRAGGNQPQHF
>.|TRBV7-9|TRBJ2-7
CASSPPTGYEQYF
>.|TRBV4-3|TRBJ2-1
CASSHGSGNEQFF
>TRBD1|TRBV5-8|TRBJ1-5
CASSFRGRGNQPQHF
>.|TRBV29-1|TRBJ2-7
CSARDTTYEQYF
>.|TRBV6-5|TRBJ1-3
CASRVSGWTGSGNTIYF
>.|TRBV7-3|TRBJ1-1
CASSSQVATPTEAFF
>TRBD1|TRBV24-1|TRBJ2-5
CATSDSGQGGQETQYF
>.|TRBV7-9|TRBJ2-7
CASHNDSNRWGQYF
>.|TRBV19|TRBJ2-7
CAIVGQEVNYEQYF
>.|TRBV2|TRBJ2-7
CASISGYEQYF
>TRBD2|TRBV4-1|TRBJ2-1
CASASGGSYNEQFF
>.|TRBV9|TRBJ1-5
CASSVGDSNQPQHF
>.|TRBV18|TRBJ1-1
CASSPLQGSNTEAFF
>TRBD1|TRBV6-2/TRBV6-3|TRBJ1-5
CASSQRRDSLNQPQHF
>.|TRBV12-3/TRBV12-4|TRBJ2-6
CASSFSTAAVGANVLTF
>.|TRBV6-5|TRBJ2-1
CASSYSNRPNEQFF
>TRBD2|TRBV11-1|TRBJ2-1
CASSPGLAGSNEQFF
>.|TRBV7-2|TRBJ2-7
CASSLGGANHYEQYF
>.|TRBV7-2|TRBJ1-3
CASSLRDTNSGNTIYF
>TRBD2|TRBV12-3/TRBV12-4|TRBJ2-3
CASSPLGAGGSTDTQYF
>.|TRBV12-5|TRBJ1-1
CASGPDWNTEAFF
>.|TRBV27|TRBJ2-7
CASSDGSSYEQYF
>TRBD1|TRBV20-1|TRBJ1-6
CSARSPPGTANSPLHF
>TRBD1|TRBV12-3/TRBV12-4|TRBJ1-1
CASSSDRPGEAFF
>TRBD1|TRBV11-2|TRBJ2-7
CASSLSQGPTYEQYF
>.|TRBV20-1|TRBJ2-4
CSATRYDIKNIQYF
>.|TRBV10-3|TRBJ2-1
CAIKGVGLDNEQFF
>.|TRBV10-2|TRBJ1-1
CASSEVRVNTEAFF
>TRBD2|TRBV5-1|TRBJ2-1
CASSLALAGGRLYNEQFF